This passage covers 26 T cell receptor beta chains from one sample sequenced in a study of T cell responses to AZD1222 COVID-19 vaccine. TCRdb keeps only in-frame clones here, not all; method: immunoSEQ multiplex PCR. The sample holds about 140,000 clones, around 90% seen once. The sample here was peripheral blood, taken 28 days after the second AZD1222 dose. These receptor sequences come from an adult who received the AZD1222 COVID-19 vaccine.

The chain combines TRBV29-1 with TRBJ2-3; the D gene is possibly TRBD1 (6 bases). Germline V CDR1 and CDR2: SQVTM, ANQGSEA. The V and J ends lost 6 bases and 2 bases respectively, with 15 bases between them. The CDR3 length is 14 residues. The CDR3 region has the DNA TGCAGCGTACAACAGTGGACAGTCACAGATACGCAGTATTTT. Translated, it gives CSVQQWTVTDTQYF.

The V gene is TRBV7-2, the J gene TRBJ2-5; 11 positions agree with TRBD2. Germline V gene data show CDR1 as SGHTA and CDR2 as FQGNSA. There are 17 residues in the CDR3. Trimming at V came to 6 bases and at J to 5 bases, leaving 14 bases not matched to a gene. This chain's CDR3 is CASSPYSTSGERETQYF. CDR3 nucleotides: TGTGCCAGCAGTCCTTATTCGACTAGCGGGGAACGGGAGACCCAGTACTTC.

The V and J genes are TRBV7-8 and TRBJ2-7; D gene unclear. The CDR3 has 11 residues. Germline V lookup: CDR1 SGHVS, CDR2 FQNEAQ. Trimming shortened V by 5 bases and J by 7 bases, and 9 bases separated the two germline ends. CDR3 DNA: TGTGCCAGCAGCCGACTGGGGGAGCAGTACTTC. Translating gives CASSRLGEQYF.

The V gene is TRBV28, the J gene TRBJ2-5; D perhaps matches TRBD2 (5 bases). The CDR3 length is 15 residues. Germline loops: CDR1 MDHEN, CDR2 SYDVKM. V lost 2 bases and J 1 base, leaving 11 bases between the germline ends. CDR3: CASSLGGSRQETQYF. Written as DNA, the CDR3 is TGTGCCAGCAGTTTAGGCGGGTCCCGCCAAGAGACCCAGTACTTC.

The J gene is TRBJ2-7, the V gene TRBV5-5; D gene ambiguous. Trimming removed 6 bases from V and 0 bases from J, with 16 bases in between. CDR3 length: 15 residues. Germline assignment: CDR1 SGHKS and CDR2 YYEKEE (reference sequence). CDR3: CASTPSPGSSYEQYF. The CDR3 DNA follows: TGTGCCAGCACCCCTTCGCCAGGTAGCTCCTACGAGCAGTACTTC.

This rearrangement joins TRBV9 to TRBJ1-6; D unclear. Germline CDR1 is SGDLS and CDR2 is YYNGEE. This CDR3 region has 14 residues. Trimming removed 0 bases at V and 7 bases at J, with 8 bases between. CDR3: CASSVESRNSPLHF. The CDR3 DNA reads TGTGCCAGCAGCGTAGAGTCGCGAAATTCACCCCTCCACTTT.

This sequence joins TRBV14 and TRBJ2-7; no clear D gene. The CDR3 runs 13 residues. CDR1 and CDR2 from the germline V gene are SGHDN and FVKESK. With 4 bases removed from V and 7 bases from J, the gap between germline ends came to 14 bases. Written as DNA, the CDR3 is TGTGCCAGCAGCCTGACGTTGACTCTTGAGCAGTACTTC. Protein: CASSLTLTLEQYF.

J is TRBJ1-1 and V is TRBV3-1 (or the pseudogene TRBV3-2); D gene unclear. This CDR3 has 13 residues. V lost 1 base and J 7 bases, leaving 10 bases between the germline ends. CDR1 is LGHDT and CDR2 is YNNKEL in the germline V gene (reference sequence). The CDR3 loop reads CASSQAGPSEAFF. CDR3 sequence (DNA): TGTGCCAGCAGCCAAGCTGGACCAAGTGAAGCTTTCTTT.

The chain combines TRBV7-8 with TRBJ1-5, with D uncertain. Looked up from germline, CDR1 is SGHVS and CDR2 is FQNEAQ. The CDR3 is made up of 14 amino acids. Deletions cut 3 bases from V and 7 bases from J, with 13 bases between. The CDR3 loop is CASSFRTTGQPQHF. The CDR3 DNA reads TGTGCCAGCAGCTTCCGGACCACCGGGCAGCCCCAGCATTTT.

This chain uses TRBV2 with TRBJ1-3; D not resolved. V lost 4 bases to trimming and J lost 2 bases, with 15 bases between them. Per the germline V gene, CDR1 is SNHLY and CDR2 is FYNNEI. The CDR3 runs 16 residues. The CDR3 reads CASSGSAQLPGNTIYF. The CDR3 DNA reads TGTGCCAGCAGTGGCAGTGCACAGCTCCCTGGAAACACCATATATTTT.

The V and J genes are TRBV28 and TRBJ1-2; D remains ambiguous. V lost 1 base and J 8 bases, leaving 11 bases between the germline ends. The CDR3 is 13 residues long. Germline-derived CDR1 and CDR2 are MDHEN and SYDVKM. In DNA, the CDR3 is TGTGCCAGCAGTTTATCAGGTTCGGGCGGCTACACCTTC. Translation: CASSLSGSGGYTF.

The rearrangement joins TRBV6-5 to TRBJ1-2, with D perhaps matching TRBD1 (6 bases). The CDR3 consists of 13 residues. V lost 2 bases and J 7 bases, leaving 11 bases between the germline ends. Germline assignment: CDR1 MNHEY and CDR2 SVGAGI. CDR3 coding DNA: TGTGCCAGCAGTTACATGGAGGGGGGTGGCTACACCTTC. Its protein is CASSYMEGGGYTF.

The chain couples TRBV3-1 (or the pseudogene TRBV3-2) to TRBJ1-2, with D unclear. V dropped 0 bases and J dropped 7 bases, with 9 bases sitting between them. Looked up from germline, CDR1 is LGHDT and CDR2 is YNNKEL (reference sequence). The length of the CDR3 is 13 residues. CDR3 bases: TGTGCCAGCAGCCAAGACGGGAGGGCTGGCTACACCTTC. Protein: CASSQDGRAGYTF.

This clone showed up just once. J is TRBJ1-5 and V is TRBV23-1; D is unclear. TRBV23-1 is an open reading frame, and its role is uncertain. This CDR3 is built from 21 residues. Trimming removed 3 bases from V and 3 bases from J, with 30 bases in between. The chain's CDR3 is CASSHPTIGPERGLFNQPQHF. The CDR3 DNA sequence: TGCGCCAGCAGTCACCCGACAATCGGGCCCGAAAGAGGGTTGTTCAATCAGCCCCAGCATTTT.

CDR3 region: CASSLSASSNQPQHF. In nucleotides, the CDR3 is TGTGCCAGCAGTTTGAGTGCGAGTAGCAATCAGCCCCAGCATTTT. The J gene is TRBJ1-5, the V gene TRBV27, with unresolved D. The CDR3 sequence is 15 residues long. V was trimmed by 3 bases and J by 0 bases, leaving 9 bases between them. The V gene's germline CDR1 is MNHEY and CDR2 SMNVEV (reference sequence).

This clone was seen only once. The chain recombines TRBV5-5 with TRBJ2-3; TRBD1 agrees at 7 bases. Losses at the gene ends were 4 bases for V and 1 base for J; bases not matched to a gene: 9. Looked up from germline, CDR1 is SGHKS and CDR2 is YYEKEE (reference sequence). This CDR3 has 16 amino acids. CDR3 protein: CASSTGQRLGTDTQYF. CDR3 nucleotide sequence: TGTGCCAGCAGCACGGGACAGCGTCTGGGCACAGATACGCAGTATTTT.

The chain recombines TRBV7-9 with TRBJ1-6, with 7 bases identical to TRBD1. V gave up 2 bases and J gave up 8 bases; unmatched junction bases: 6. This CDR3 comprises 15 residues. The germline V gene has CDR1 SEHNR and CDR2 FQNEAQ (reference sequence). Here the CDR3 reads CASSLRAGGDSPLHF. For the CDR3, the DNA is TGTGCCAGCAGCTTACGGGCAGGGGGAGATTCACCCCTCCACTTT.

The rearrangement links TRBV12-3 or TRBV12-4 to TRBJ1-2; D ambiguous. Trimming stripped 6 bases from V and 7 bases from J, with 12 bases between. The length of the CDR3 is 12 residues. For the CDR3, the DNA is TGTGCCAGCAGAAGCCTCTTAGGTGGCTACACCTTC. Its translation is CASRSLLGGYTF.

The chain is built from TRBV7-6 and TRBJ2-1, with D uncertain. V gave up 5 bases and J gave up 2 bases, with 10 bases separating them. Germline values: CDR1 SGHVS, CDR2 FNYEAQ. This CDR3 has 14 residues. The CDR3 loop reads CASSPAETYNEQFF. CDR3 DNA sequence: TGTGCCAGCAGCCCCGCGGAGACCTACAATGAGCAGTTCTTC.

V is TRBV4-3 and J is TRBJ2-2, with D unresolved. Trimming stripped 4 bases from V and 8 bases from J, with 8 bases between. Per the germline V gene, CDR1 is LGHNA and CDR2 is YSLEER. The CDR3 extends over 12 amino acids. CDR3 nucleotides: TGCGCCAGCAGCCTCCTCGGAGGGGAGCTGTTTTTT. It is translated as CASSLLGGELFF.

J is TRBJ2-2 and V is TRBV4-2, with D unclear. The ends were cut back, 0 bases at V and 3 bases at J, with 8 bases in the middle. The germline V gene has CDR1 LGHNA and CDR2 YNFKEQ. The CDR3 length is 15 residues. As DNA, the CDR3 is TGTGCCAGCAGCCAAGATCAGCCTGACACCGGGGAGCTGTTTTTT. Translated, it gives CASSQDQPDTGELFF.

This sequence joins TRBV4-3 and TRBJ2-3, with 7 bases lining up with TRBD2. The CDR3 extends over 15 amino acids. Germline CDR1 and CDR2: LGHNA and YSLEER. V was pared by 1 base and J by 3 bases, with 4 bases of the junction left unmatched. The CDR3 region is CASSQGLGRTDTQYF. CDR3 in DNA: TGCGCCAGCAGCCAAGGGCTCGGGAGGACAGATACGCAGTATTTT.

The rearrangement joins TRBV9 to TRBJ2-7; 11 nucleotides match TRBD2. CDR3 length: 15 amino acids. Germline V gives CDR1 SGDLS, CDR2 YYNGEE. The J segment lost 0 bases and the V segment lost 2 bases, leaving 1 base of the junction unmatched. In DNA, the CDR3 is TGTGCCAGCAGCGTGGGACTAGCGGACTCCTACGAGCAGTACTTC. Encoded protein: CASSVGLADSYEQYF.

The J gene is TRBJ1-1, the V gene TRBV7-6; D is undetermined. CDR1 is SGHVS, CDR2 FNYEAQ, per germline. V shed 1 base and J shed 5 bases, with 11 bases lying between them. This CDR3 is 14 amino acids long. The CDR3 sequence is CASSLEGWGTEAFF. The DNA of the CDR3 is TGTGCCAGCAGCTTAGAAGGGTGGGGTACTGAAGCTTTCTTT.

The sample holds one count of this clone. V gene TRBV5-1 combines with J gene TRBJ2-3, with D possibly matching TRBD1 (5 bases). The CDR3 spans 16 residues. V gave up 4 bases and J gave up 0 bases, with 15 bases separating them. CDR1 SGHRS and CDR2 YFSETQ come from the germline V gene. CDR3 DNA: TGCGCCAGCAGCAAGATAGGGGCAGCTAGCACAGATACGCAGTATTTT. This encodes CASSKIGAASTDTQYF. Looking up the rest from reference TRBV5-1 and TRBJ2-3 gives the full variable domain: KAGVTQTPRYLIKTRGQQVTLSCSPISGHRSVSWYQQTPGQGLQFLFEYFSETQRNKGNFPGRFSGRQFSNSRSEMNVSTLELGDSALYLCASSKIGAASTDTQYFGPGTRLTVL.

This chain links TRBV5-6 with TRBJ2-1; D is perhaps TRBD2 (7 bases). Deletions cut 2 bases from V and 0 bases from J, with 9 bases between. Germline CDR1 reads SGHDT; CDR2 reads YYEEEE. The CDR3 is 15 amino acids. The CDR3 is CASSFGGRSYNEQFF. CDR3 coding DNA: TGTGCCAGCAGCTTCGGGGGGCGCTCCTACAATGAGCAGTTCTTC.